What follows are 20 T cell receptor beta chains derived from one specimen sequenced in a study of T cells in Graves' hyperthyroidism and ophthalmopathy. Template material for amplifying TCR beta CDR3 regions consisted of RNA transcripts. An initial round of RT-PCR targeting the TCR CDR3 relied on the HTBI primer set. TCRdb itself ran the multiplex PCR reads through MiXCR, one entry per CDR3 protein. The sample consists of more than 500,000 distinct CDR3 sequences, over 45% of them appearing once. Material: peripheral blood or thyroid tissue (not recorded which). These receptors were obtained from an adult woman with Graves' disease, either hyperthyroidism or ophthalmopathy (not recorded which).

This sequence joins TRBV6-1 and TRBJ1-1; the match to TRBD1 covers 8 bases. The germline V gene encodes CDR1 MNHNS and CDR2 SASEGT. The trim removed 2 bases at V and 0 bases at J, leaving 2 bases unmatched. This CDR3 contains 15 residues. In DNA form, the CDR3 reads TGTGCCAGCAGTGAAAGGACAGGGTTGAACACTGAAGCTTTCTTT. Its translation is CASSERTGLNTEAFF.

This clonotype was observed at least ten times. The CDR3 sequence is CATTPRSGELNTEAFF. The CDR3 region has the DNA TGTGCCACGACCCCAAGATCCGGGGAACTGAACACTGAAGCTTTCTTT. This chain uses TRBV19 with TRBJ1-1; D is unresolved. The CDR3 length is 16 residues. V was pared by 10 bases and J by 0 bases, with 21 bases between. Germline CDR1 is LNHDA and CDR2 is SQIVND (reference sequence).

Ten or more counts support this clonotype. The chain uses TRBV2 and TRBJ2-7, with TRBD1 matching over 7 bases. J lost 6 bases, V lost 7 bases, and 6 bases had no gene match. The CDR3 has 12 residues. Germline CDR1 reads SNHLY; CDR2 reads FYNNEI. CDR3 bases: TGTGCCAGCACAGACAGGGTTCGCGAGCAGTACTTC. Its protein is CASTDRVREQYF.

This clonotype was detected many times. The chain couples TRBV5-5 to TRBJ2-5, with D tentatively TRBD1 (6 bases). The germline V gene encodes CDR1 SGHKS and CDR2 YYEKEE (reference sequence). This CDR3 is built from 14 residues. Trimming took 5 bases from V and 1 from J, leaving 12 bases between them. CDR3 in amino acids: CASSWDISQETQYF. The CDR3 DNA reads as TGTGCCAGCAGTTGGGACATCTCCCAAGAGACCCAGTACTTC.

Concerning this clonotype itself: A much larger clone is a single base away; this may be a read error. J is TRBJ2-5 and V is TRBV10-3; TRBD1 matches at 7 bases. J was trimmed by 2 bases and V by 5 bases; bases with no gene match: 5. This CDR3 has 14 amino acids. Germline loops: CDR1 ENHRY, CDR2 SYGVKD. Written as DNA, the CDR3 is TGTGCCATCAGTCGGCAGGGGGTACAAGAGACCCAGTACTTC. Translating it yields CAISRQGVQETQYF.

The rearrangement joins TRBV7-8 to TRBJ2-7, with 9 bases fitting TRBD1. This CDR3 has 14 amino acids. Germline V CDR1 and CDR2: SGHVS, FQNEAQ. The ends lost 10 bases at V and 4 bases at J; junction bases unmatched: 11. The CDR3 coding sequence is TGTGCCACCGCCGCCGGGACAGGGAAGTACGAGCAGTACTTC. Its protein product is CATAAGTGKYEQYF.

This clonotype was recorded a few times. The genes are TRBV19 and TRBJ1-2, with TRBD1 matching 8 bases. Germline V gives CDR1 LNHDA, CDR2 SQIVND (reference sequence). V lost 5 bases and J lost 3; bases outside the gene matches: 5. CDR3 length equals 14 residues. CDR3 DNA: TGTGCCAGTAGTCGACAGGGGTTCGACTATGGCTACACCTTC. This translates into CASSRQGFDYGYTF.

This clonotype was found many times. DNA for the CDR3: TGCAGCGTTGGAACTGAAGCTTTCTTT. It translates to CSVGTEAFF. V gene TRBV29-1 combines with J gene TRBJ1-1, with D unresolved. This CDR3 comprises 9 residues. Germline-derived CDR1 and CDR2 are SQVTM and ANQGSEA. Trimming pared 4 bases from V and 5 bases from J, leaving 2 bases between.

The chain combines TRBV9 with TRBJ2-7; unclear D gene. This CDR3 has 16 residues. V shed 4 bases and J shed 0 bases, with 17 bases lying between them. Germline CDR1 SGDLS, CDR2 YYNGEE. The DNA of the CDR3 is TGTGCCAGCAGCCGAGGTGAAGGAAGGAGCTCCTACGAGCAGTACTTC. It codes for CASSRGEGRSSYEQYF.

The CDR3 sequence is CASSVRQGDEQYF. CDR3 coding DNA: TGTGCCAGCAGTGTCAGGCAGGGGGACGAGCAGTACTTC. The chain couples TRBV2 to TRBJ2-7; 7 nucleotides align to TRBD1. Trimming at V came to 4 bases and at J to 5 bases, leaving 5 bases not matched to a gene. Germline V CDR1 and CDR2: SNHLY, FYNNEI. The CDR3 sequence is 13 residues long.

This chain joins TRBV28 and TRBJ1-2; TRBD1 might be the D (5 bases). Per germline, CDR1 MDHEN and CDR2 SYDVKM. V gave up 7 bases and J gave up 8 bases, with 14 bases separating them. The length of the CDR3 is 12 residues. CDR3 region: CASTNGGSGYTF. CDR3 in DNA: TGTGCCAGCACCAATGGGGGTTCAGGCTACACCTTC.

This chain uses TRBV19 with TRBJ2-7, with D unclear. Trimming shortened V by 6 bases and J by 0 bases, and 15 bases separated the two germline ends. The CDR3 runs to 15 residues. From germline, CDR1 is LNHDA and CDR2 SQIVND (reference sequence). The CDR3 coding sequence is TGTGCCAGTAGCGTCGAAGCTTCTACCTCCTACGAGCAGTACTTC. Encoded protein: CASSVEASTSYEQYF. Full variable domain (remainder filled in from reference TRBV19 and TRBJ2-7): DGGITQSPKYLFRKEGQNVTLSCEQNLNHDAMYWYRQDPGQGLRLIYYSQIVNDFQKGDIAEGYSVSREKKESFPLTVTSAQKNPTAFYLCASSVEASTSYEQYFGPGTRLTVT.

The chain carries TRBV9 and TRBJ2-2; D unresolved. The CDR3 has 15 amino acids. Germline CDR1 and CDR2: SGDLS and YYNGEE. V was shortened by 1 base and J by 1 base, with 8 bases between the two germline ends. The CDR3 spells CASSVRVGNTGELFF. The CDR3 bases are TGTGCCAGCAGCGTAAGGGTGGGGAACACCGGGGAGCTGTTTTTT.

Many counts were recorded for this clonotype. The chain couples TRBV3-1 to TRBJ1-2, with TRBD1 as a possible D gene (6 bases). There are 12 residues in the CDR3. V lost 4 bases to trimming and J lost 8 bases, with 11 bases between them. In germline, CDR1 is LGHDT, CDR2 YNNKEL (reference sequence). The CDR3 is CASSPAGVGYTF. CDR3 in DNA: TGTGCCAGCAGCCCTGCAGGGGTCGGCTACACCTTC.

This clonotype was found many times. The V gene is TRBV5-5, the J gene TRBJ2-2; 7 bases match TRBD1. This CDR3 region has 14 residues. V dropped 0 bases and J dropped 6; count of bases not matched to a gene: 2. Germline CDR1 reads SGHKS; CDR2 reads YYEKEE (reference sequence). The DNA for the CDR3 is TGTGCCAGCAGCTTGGCTCAGGGGGCCGGGGAGCTGTTTTTT. Amino acid sequence: CASSLAQGAGELFF.

This clonotype has more than one count but fewer than ten. The CDR3 region has the DNA TGTGCCACCAGCAGACCCCCGGGCAGGGGAGGCGGCTACACCTTC. Its translation: CATSRPPGRGGGYTF. This chain connects TRBV15 to TRBJ1-2, with D perhaps TRBD1 (6 bases). The CDR3 has 15 amino acids. The V end lost 2 bases, the J end lost 8 bases, and 18 bases lay between the germline ends. Germline assignment: CDR1 LNHNV and CDR2 YYDKDF (reference sequence).

The chain joins TRBV11-2 to TRBJ1-1, with 7 bases identical to TRBD1. Trimming took 6 bases from V and 0 from J; bases not matched to a gene: 10. The CDR3 length is 16 residues. Germline V lookup: CDR1 SGHAT, CDR2 FQNNGV. In nucleotides, the CDR3 is TGTGCCAGCAGTGTTAGACAGGGACCGATGAACACTGAAGCTTTCTTT. Protein sequence: CASSVRQGPMNTEAFF.

This chain links TRBV20-1 with TRBJ2-7; D unresolved. V lost 6 bases and J 7 bases, leaving 7 bases between the germline ends. CDR3 size: 9 residues. CDR1 and CDR2 (germline): DFQATT, SNEGSKA (reference sequence). CDR3 protein: CSAVVEQYF. In nucleotides, the CDR3 is TGCAGTGCCGTCGTGGAGCAGTACTTC.

The V call is TRBV10-3, the J call TRBJ1-1; D is unclear. V was cut by 5 bases and J by 8 bases, with 12 bases left in between. Germline CDR1 is ENHRY and CDR2 is SYGVKD. The CDR3 loop spans 12 amino acids. CDR3 sequence reads: CAISLGPGEAFF. The CDR3 bases are TGTGCCATCAGTCTAGGCCCGGGCGAAGCTTTCTTT.

The V call is TRBV7-8, the J call TRBJ2-7, with D uncertain. Trimming pared 9 bases from V and 6 bases from J, leaving 15 bases between. Looked up from germline, CDR1 is SGHVS and CDR2 is FQNEAQ. The CDR3 sequence is 12 residues long. The CDR3: CASNDLDGEQYF. The CDR3 coding sequence is TGTGCCAGTAACGATCTTGATGGCGAGCAGTACTTC.